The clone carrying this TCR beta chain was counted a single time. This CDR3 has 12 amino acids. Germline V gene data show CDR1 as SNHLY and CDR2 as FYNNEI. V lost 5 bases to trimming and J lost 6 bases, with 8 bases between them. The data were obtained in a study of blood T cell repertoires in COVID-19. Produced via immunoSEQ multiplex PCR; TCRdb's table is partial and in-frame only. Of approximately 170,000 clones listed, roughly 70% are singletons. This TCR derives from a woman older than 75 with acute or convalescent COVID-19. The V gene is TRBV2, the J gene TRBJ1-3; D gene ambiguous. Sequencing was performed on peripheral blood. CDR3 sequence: CASSSDSNTIYF. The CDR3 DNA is TGTGCCAGCAGTTCGGACTCAAACACCATATATTTT.